Listed here is a single TCR beta chain. Its antigen is not known. TCRdb reprocessed the reads via MiXCR and lists one record per CDR3 protein. The table shows over 5,000 distinct CDR3 sequences, with roughly 15% occurring only once. Trimming stripped 5 bases from V and 3 bases from J, with 4 bases between. CDR3 length: 11 residues. The data derive from a study of liver allograft versus peripheral blood T cells. The overall study: A comparison was made between T cell receptor repertoires in transplanted livers and those in recipients' peripheral blood.

Study-level findings and limits: The authors reported that T cell receptor repertoires inside liver allografts differed from those in peripheral blood.

The chain carries TRBV12-3 or TRBV12-4 and TRBJ1-2; D call uncertain. This clonotype was sampled from a human patient who had a liver transplant. Some T cells could come from the graft donor. CDR3 sequence: CASSLDYGYTF. The CDR3 DNA sequence: TGTGCCAGCAGTCTAGACTATGGCTACACCTTC.